The clone carrying this T cell receptor beta chain was detected many times. This record comes from a study of T-cell reconstitution after alpha-beta-depleted transplantation in children. Deletions cut 6 bases from V and 8 bases from J, with 7 bases between. This CDR3 spans 10 amino acids. Library preparation (for TCRbeta) was performed with unique molecular identifiers. MiXCR, run by TCRdb on the PCR reads, gives a single entry per CDR3 protein. This sample has more than 150,000 distinct CDR3 sequences, with around 7% found just once. Sequences were derived from PBMCs from the stem cell graft donor, sampled from the stem cell graft. The clonotype originates from a human donor who donated a stem cell graft to a child with Wiskott-Aldrich syndrome. V and J are TRBV12-3 or TRBV12-4 and TRBJ1-2; D gene uncertain. The CDR3 DNA is TGTGCCAGCAGGAAATACGGCTACACCTTC. It yields the protein CASRKYGYTF.